A single T cell receptor (beta chain) is shown here with its context. Its antigen is not yet known. Per-nucleotide qualities are absent, and no much larger clonotype sits a single base away. Libraries were constructed by the immunoSEQ multiplex PCR assay. Per the original workflow: A statistical classification framework was developed to diagnose cytomegalovirus status using the catalog of TCR beta chain sequences. This immuneACCESS table, as held by TCRdb, lists in-frame sequences with V and J called but not all clones. Of the missing ones, under half trace to an unresolved V gene in checked studies; the others have no known cause. V, J and clone size were drawn from that table, and D and trimming were deduced from the DNA. Present in this sample are more than 250,000 clones, 90% of which were seen just once. The ten largest clones add up to 3.1% of the sample. This sample is drawn from a study of cytomegalovirus exposure and HLA in healthy donors (dated by TCRdb to 2015 to 2018). For the wider study: According to a later analysis, one platform produced both the roughly 110 validation repertoires and the 666 repertoires of the first cohort. The study aimed to test whether signatures of past pathogen exposure could be identified by cataloging public T cell receptors. Along with the approximately 700-subject first cohort, a separate validation cohort of over a hundred different subjects was used. High-throughput TCR immunosequencing, statistical association of individual TCRs with disease status, and machine learning were combined to predict cytomegalovirus infection status.

Separate from the approximately 670-subject first cohort, the validation cohort of around 130 subjects was the group to which the donors belonged. Overall study outcomes, separate from this receptor: A later analysis found that TCRs clustered in the first cohort also tended to co-occur in the 120 validation repertoires, with 94% of cluster scores above 0. A few of the identified cytomegalovirus-associated TCR beta chains were confirmed in vitro to be specific for cytomegalovirus antigens. The study gave a list of 150 to 200 TCR beta chains associated with cytomegalovirus. A later analysis lacked HLA typing for the validation cohort, so it scored co-occurrence in that cohort across all 120 or so repertoires. Most TCR sequences were seen in very few donors, while some public TCRs were found in many individuals. In both the original and validation cohorts, the classifier was reported to diagnose cytomegalovirus status with high specificity and sensitivity. The authors suggested that the approach could potentially be generalized to other disease states and immunological phenotypes.

Material for sequencing was PBMCs. The receptor was derived from a woman between 25 and 40 years old in good health and CMV-seronegative.

The DNA sequence reads TGTGCCAGCAGTGAGAGGACCCCAAACTATGGCTACACCTTC. It translates to CASSERTPNYGYTF. The chain employs TRBV28 and TRBJ1-2; no confident D gene assignment can be made. Trimming at the junction amounts to 5 bases on V and 2 bases on J, and the germline ends lie 12 bases apart. CDR1 MDHEN and CDR2 SYDVKM are derived from the germline V gene. The cysteine opens and the phenylalanine closes a CDR3 of 14 amino acids. The entry retains the CDR3 DNA only, 42 bases that are in frame from base 1.